These T cell receptor beta chains were read from a single sample in a study of post-analysis software for immune sequencing data. Each CDR3 protein gets one entry after TCRdb re-called the PCR reads with MiXCR. The sample shows fewer than 850,000 distinct CDR3 sequences, 25% to 30% of them seen only once. Sequenced input: blood. Source of these receptors: a girl aged 5-17 years with multiple sclerosis. CDR3s include the opening cysteine and the closing phenylalanine or tryptophan. A D gene is named only where the DNA matches it firmly. Size tells how often a clone was seen (once, few, many) or the class of an expanded clone, and some rows leave it out.

V	size	D	J	CDR3	DNA
TRBV7-2	many	NA	TRBJ2-6	CASSLVGRLSSGANVLTF	TGTGCCAGCAGCTTAGTAGGCAGGCTAAGCTCTGGGGCCAACGTCCTGACTTTC
TRBV5-1	few	NA	TRBJ2-5	CASSLLVGTETQYF	TGCGCCAGCAGCTTATTAGTGGGAACGGAGACCCAGTACTTC
TRBV6-2/TRBV6-3	NA	NA	TRBJ2-7	CASSYQGRSTENEQYF	TGTGCCAGCAGTTACCAAGGACGGAGTACGGAGAACGAGCAGTACTTC
TRBV27	few	NA	TRBJ2-1	CASSLGRRWFF	TGTGCCAGCAGTTTGGGCAGGAGGTGGTTCTTC
TRBV12-3/TRBV12-4	NA	NA	TRBJ1-2	CASSPAGPSYGYTF	TGTGCCAGCAGTCCGGCGGGGCCAAGCTATGGCTACACCTTC
TRBV9	NA	NA	TRBJ1-4	CASSDVGQGNEKLFF	TGTGCCAGCAGCGATGTTGGGCAGGGTAACGAAAAACTGTTTTTT
TRBV14	many	TRBD1	TRBJ2-5	CASSQRTGRQTQYF	TGTGCCAGCAGCCAGCGGACAGGGCGGCAGACCCAGTACTTC
TRBV7-8	NA	NA	TRBJ1-5	CASSPFGPGQPQHF	TGTGCCAGCAGCCCCTTCGGACCAGGCCAGCCCCAGCATTTT
TRBV20-1	NA	TRBD1	TRBJ2-1	CSAQRQGVFYNEQFF	TGCAGTGCCCAAAGACAGGGGGTCTTCTACAATGAGCAGTTCTTC
TRBV10-3	few	TRBD1	TRBJ2-5	CAISRTGGETQYF	TGTGCCATCAGCCGGACAGGGGGGGAGACCCAGTACTTC
TRBV4-3	NA	NA	TRBJ2-4	CASSQGTRAKNIQYF	TGCGCCAGCAGCCAAGGGACCAGGGCCAAAAACATTCAGTACTTC
TRBV14	few	NA	TRBJ2-7	CASSQEGRAPYEQYF	TGTGCCAGCAGCCAAGAAGGCAGGGCCCCCTACGAGCAGTACTTC
TRBV5-8	few	TRBD1	TRBJ1-5	CASSLGQGVLIQPQHF	TGTGCCAGCAGCTTGGGGCAGGGGGTGTTGATACAGCCCCAGCATTTT
TRBV11-2	NA	TRBD2	TRBJ2-7	CASSLVGLAGHEQYF	TGTGCCAGCAGCTTAGTTGGGTTAGCGGGCCACGAGCAGTACTTC
TRBV20-1	NA	TRBD1	TRBJ1-1	CSALRQGSTEAFF	TGCAGTGCTCTTAGACAGGGGAGCACTGAAGCTTTCTTT
TRBV18	NA	TRBD1	TRBJ2-7	CASSPRDRGGSYEQYF	TGTGCCAGCTCACCGAGGGACAGGGGCGGATCCTACGAGCAGTACTTC
TRBV4-3	few	NA	TRBJ1-4	CASSQDPSSGATNEKLFF	TGCGCCAGCAGCCAAGATCCATCATCTGGGGCGACTAATGAAAAACTGTTTTTT
TRBV7-9	few	NA	TRBJ2-1	CASSSRTATPRDEQFF	TGTGCCAGCAGCTCCCGGACGGCCACCCCACGGGATGAGCAGTTCTTC
TRBV6-2/TRBV6-3	NA	TRBD2	TRBJ2-5	CASRREIGTQYF	TGTGCCAGCAGGCGGGAGATCGGGACCCAGTACTTC
TRBV29-1	many	TRBD2	TRBJ2-7	CSVENQAGESEQYF	TGCAGCGTTGAGAACCAAGCGGGAGAAAGCGAGCAGTACTTC
TRBV6-5	few	NA	TRBJ2-5	CASSYRHSKRGKQETQYF	TGTGCCAGCAGTTATCGACACTCTAAAAGAGGGAAACAAGAGACCCAGTACTTC
TRBV20-1	many	TRBD2	TRBJ2-7	CSAPRLTKREGTYEQYF	TGCAGTGCGCCCAGGCTTACAAAGCGGGAGGGTACCTACGAGCAGTACTTC
TRBV10-3	NA	TRBD1	TRBJ2-1	CAINSGTGVYNEQFF	TGTGCCATCAATTCCGGGACAGGTGTCTACAATGAGCAGTTCTTC
TRBV27	NA	NA	TRBJ2-1	CASGIGVYNEQFF	TGTGCCAGCGGCATCGGGGTCTACAATGAGCAGTTCTTC
TRBV27	NA	NA	TRBJ1-2	CASSLRGELRGYTF	TGTGCCAGCAGTTTAAGGGGGGAGTTAAGGGGCTACACCTTC
TRBV28	NA	NA	TRBJ2-7	CASSPGTVTYEQHF	TGTGCCAGCAGCCCGGGGACGGTAACCTACGAGCAGCACTTC
TRBV29-1	NA	TRBD2	TRBJ2-1	CSVEGVAGLAYNEQFF	TGCAGCGTTGAAGGGGTAGCGGGGCTCGCCTACAATGAGCAGTTCTTC
TRBV29-1	NA	TRBD2	TRBJ2-1	CSAWTSGSSNGQFF	TGCAGCGCCTGGACTAGCGGGAGTTCGAATGGGCAGTTCTTC
TRBV27	NA	NA	TRBJ2-7	CASRRGLYEQYF	TGTGCCAGCAGGAGGGGTCTCTACGAGCAGTACTTC
TRBV10-3	few	NA	TRBJ2-1	CATQPARESYNEQFF	TGTGCCACGCAACCCGCCAGGGAGTCCTACAATGAGCAGTTCTTC
TRBV20-1	NA	TRBD1	TRBJ1-5	CSARKQQGRNQPQHF	TGCAGTGCTAGAAAGCAACAGGGGCGCAATCAGCCCCAGCATTTT
TRBV20-1	few	TRBD1	TRBJ1-5	CSARIGQGNQPQHF	TGCAGTGCTAGGATAGGACAGGGGAATCAGCCCCAGCATTTT
TRBV5-1	few	NA	TRBJ1-2	CASSPRGLNYGYTF	TGCGCCAGCAGCCCCCGGGGGCTTAACTATGGCTACACCTTC
TRBV5-1	NA	NA	TRBJ1-1	CASSLQRDTEAFF	TGCGCCAGCAGCCTACAGAGGGACACTGAAGCTTTCTTT
TRBV28	NA	NA	TRBJ2-3	CASRPSQVDTQYF	TGTGCCAGCAGGCCGTCACAGGTTGATACGCAGTATTTT
TRBV6-5	NA	NA	TRBJ2-3	CASSYSTSPGTDTQYF	TGTGCCAGCAGTTACTCGACCTCCCCGGGCACAGATACGCAGTATTTT
TRBV27	NA	TRBD2	TRBJ2-7	CASSHSGTGYEQYF	TGTGCCAGCAGCCATAGCGGGACTGGCTACGAGCAGTACTTC